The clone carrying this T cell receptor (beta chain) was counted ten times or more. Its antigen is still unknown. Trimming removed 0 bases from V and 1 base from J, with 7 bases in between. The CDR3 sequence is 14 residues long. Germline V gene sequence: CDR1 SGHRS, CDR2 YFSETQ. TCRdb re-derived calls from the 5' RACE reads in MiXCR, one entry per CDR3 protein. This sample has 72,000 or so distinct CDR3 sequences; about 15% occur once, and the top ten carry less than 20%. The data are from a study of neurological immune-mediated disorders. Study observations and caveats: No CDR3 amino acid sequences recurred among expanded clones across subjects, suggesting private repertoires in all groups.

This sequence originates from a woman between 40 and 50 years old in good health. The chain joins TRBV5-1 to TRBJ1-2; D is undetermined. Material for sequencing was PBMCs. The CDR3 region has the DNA TGCGCCAGCAGCTTGGACTCTAATAACTATGGCTACACCTTC. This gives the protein CASSLDSNNYGYTF.